One and the same sample provided the 21 T cell receptor beta chains below, sequenced in a study of T cell responses to AZD1222 COVID-19 vaccine. Sequencing used immunoSEQ multiplex PCR; TCRdb keeps in-frame clones, though not all of them. This sample has some 83,000 clones, with about 82% found just once. Sequencing used peripheral blood, obtained on day 0 of AZD1222 vaccination. Source of these receptors: an adult in good health.

The rearrangement uses TRBV19 and TRBJ2-3; D ambiguous. This CDR3 has 13 residues. Germline V CDR1 and CDR2: LNHDA, SQIVND (reference sequence). V shed 4 bases and J shed 0 bases, with 5 bases lying between them. CDR3 in amino acids: CASSTLSTDTQYF. CDR3 in DNA: TGTGCCAGTAGTACCCTTAGCACAGATACGCAGTATTTT.

This chain joins TRBV19 and TRBJ1-5; the D is unclear. CDR3 length: 16 residues. V was clipped by 3 bases and J by 1 base, with 13 bases between them. CDR1 is LNHDA, CDR2 SQIVND, per germline (reference sequence). The CDR3 region is CASSILGGRSNQPQHF. Here the CDR3 DNA reads TGTGCCAGTAGTATCTTGGGAGGGAGGAGCAATCAGCCCCAGCATTTT.

The chain combines TRBV9 with TRBJ2-7; D might be TRBD1 (6 bases). With 4 bases removed from V and 4 bases from J, the gap between germline ends came to 15 bases. The length of the CDR3 is 14 residues. CDR1 is SGDLS and CDR2 is YYNGEE in the germline V gene. The CDR3 nucleotides read TGTGCCAGCAGCCCCTTGCCACAGGGATACGAGCAGTACTTC. Residues: CASSPLPQGYEQYF.

This clone was detected only once. This chain uses TRBV5-4 with TRBJ1-2, with TRBD1 identical over 7 bases. V was clipped by 3 bases and J by 2 bases; unmatched bases: 7. Germline V gives CDR1 SGHNT, CDR2 YYREEE (reference sequence). The CDR3 is 15 residues long. CDR3 DNA sequence: TGTGCCAGCAGCTCTTCGGACAGGCCCAACTATGGCTACACCTTC. Protein: CASSSSDRPNYGYTF.

The rearrangement uses TRBV7-8 and TRBJ2-1, with D possibly called TRBD1 or TRBD2 (6 bases each). Between the trimmed V and J ends, which lost 5 bases and 7 bases, there was a span of 15 bases. There are 14 residues in the CDR3. Per germline, CDR1 SGHVS and CDR2 FQNEAQ. In DNA, the CDR3 is TGTGCCAGCAGCCCCCAAACAGGGACTAATGAGCAGTTCTTC. Protein product: CASSPQTGTNEQFF.

The chain has TRBV25-1 and TRBJ2-1; maybe TRBD1 (8 bases). Between the trimmed V and J ends, which lost 5 bases and 7 bases, there was a span of 12 bases. The CDR3 sequence is 13 residues long. Germline V gene sequence: CDR1 MGHDK, CDR2 SYGVNS. The CDR3 spells CASSLQGGNEQFF. In DNA, the CDR3 is TGTGCCAGCAGTTTACAGGGGGGGAATGAGCAGTTCTTC.

The rearrangement uses TRBV13 and TRBJ1-2; D gene unclear. CDR1 PRHDT and CDR2 FYEKMQ come from the germline V gene (reference sequence). CDR3 length: 14 residues. Trimming left V 2 bases short and J 7 bases short, with 14 bases between. The CDR3 region is CASSLSPLSGGYTF. The CDR3 coding sequence is TGTGCCAGCAGCTTATCCCCGCTTTCGGGTGGCTACACCTTC.

The V call is TRBV9, the J call TRBJ1-4; no reliable D call. Per germline, CDR1 SGDLS and CDR2 YYNGEE. CDR3 length: 14 residues. Between the trimmed V and J ends, which lost 0 bases and 4 bases, there was a span of 7 bases. CDR3 bases: TGTGCCAGCAGCGTAGATGGGATTAATGAAAAACTGTTTTTT. Protein product: CASSVDGINEKLFF. Variable domain in full (rest from reference TRBV9 and TRBJ1-4): DSGVTQTPKHLITATGQRVTLRCSPRSGDLSVYWYQQSLDQGLQFLIQYYNGEERAKGNILERFSAQQFPDLHSELNLSSLELGDSALYFCASSVDGINEKLFFGSGTQLSVL.

This clone occurred once. The chain recombines TRBV7-6 with TRBJ2-3, with a tentative D call TRBD2 (5 bases). This CDR3 has 15 residues. The germline V gene encodes CDR1 SGHVS and CDR2 FNYEAQ. Between the trimmed V and J ends, which lost 1 base and 2 bases, there was a span of 10 bases. CDR3 sequence: CASSLDGNPTDTQYF. The CDR3 nucleotides are TGTGCCAGCAGCTTAGACGGGAATCCCACAGATACGCAGTATTTT.

The genes are TRBV5-8 and TRBJ1-3; D is unresolved. Germline V gene sequence: CDR1 SGHTS, CDR2 YDEGEE. V dropped 0 bases and J dropped 1 base, with 8 bases sitting between them. The CDR3 contains 15 residues. The chain's CDR3 is CASSLVEVSGNTIYF. In nucleotides, the CDR3 is TGTGCCAGCAGCTTGGTCGAGGTTTCTGGAAACACCATATATTTT.

The chain has TRBV25-1 and TRBJ1-1; 7 positions match TRBD1. The CDR3 is made up of 15 amino acids. Germline CDR1 MGHDK, CDR2 SYGVNS. Losses at the gene ends were 1 base for V and 1 base for J; bases not matched to a gene: 3. CDR3 in DNA: TGTGCCAGCAGTGAATTGGCAGGGGGGAACACTGAAGCTTTCTTT. It is translated as CASSELAGGNTEAFF. The whole variable domain, remainder taken from reference TRBV25-1 and TRBJ1-1, is EADIYQTPRYLVIGTGKKITLECSQTMGHDKMYWYQQDPGMELHLIHYSYGVNSTEKGDLSSESTVSRIRTEHFPLTLESARPSHTSQYLCASSELAGGNTEAFFGQGTRLTVV.

The chain combines TRBV5-1 with TRBJ1-2; TRBD1 agrees at 7 bases. V lost 2 bases, J lost 8 bases, and 18 bases stayed unmatched. CDR1 SGHRS and CDR2 YFSETQ come from the germline V gene. The length of the CDR3 is 17 residues. CDR3 residues: CASSFYFGQVNGGGYTF. CDR3 coding DNA: TGCGCCAGCAGCTTTTACTTCGGACAGGTCAACGGTGGGGGCTACACCTTC.

The genes are TRBV18 and TRBJ2-5, with 7 nucleotides matching TRBD1. Germline V gives CDR1 KGHSH, CDR2 LQKENI. This CDR3 region has 14 residues. J was trimmed by 2 bases and V by 2 bases; bases with no gene match: 2. The CDR3 is CASSPTGAQETQYF. The CDR3 DNA reads TGTGCCAGCTCACCAACAGGGGCACAAGAGACCCAGTACTTC.

This chain connects TRBV7-8 to TRBJ1-2; 8 bases agree with TRBD1. Germline assignment: CDR1 SGHVS and CDR2 FQNEAQ. This CDR3 is built from 14 residues. The J segment lost 6 bases and the V segment lost 5 bases, leaving 8 bases of the junction unmatched. The CDR3 DNA is TGTGCCAGCAGCAGACAAACAGGGGGGGATGGCTACACCTTC. It yields the protein CASSRQTGGDGYTF.

The chain links TRBV11-3 to TRBJ2-7; 9 nucleotides agree with TRBD2. Germline V lookup: CDR1 SGHNT, CDR2 YENEEA. There are 15 residues in the CDR3. Trimming removed 5 bases from V and 6 bases from J; junction bases left unmatched: 11. The CDR3 coding sequence is TGTGCCAGCAGCCCAAGCAGCGGGGGGCCGGGCGAGCAGTACTTC. This sequence encodes CASSPSSGGPGEQYF.

In DNA form, the CDR3 reads TGCAGCGTCCCAAATCTGGGACGACCTAGTTTCACAGATACGCAGTATTTT. Protein sequence: CSVPNLGRPSFTDTQYF. This sequence joins TRBV29-1 and TRBJ2-3; D possibly uses TRBD1 or TRBD2 (5 bases each). CDR3 length equals 17 residues. Trimming took off 6 bases at V and 2 bases at J, with 24 bases between the two ends. The germline V gene has CDR1 SQVTM and CDR2 ANQGSEA.

The table lists this clone with a few counts. The chain links TRBV25-1 to TRBJ1-2; D is unclear. Trimming removed 4 bases from V and 8 bases from J, with 14 bases in between. The CDR3 contains 13 residues. Germline-derived CDR1 and CDR2 are MGHDK and SYGVNS. CDR3 DNA: TGTGCCAGCAGTGCAGGTGTCTTTCGGGGCTACACCTTC. Protein sequence: CASSAGVFRGYTF.

The V call is TRBV6-2 or TRBV6-3, the J call TRBJ2-7; 8 bases agree with TRBD2. Germline values: CDR1 MNHEY, CDR2 SVGEGT. J gave up 7 bases and V 6 bases, and 14 bases lay outside the gene matches. The CDR3 consists of 15 residues. In DNA, the CDR3 is TGTGCCAGCAGCCCCGCGGGAGGTCAGATACAGGAGCAGTACTTC. Translated: CASSPAGGQIQEQYF.

This chain connects TRBV4-2 to TRBJ1-2; weak D call: TRBD1 (5 bases). The CDR3 contains 16 residues. Looked up from germline, CDR1 is LGHNA and CDR2 is YNFKEQ. Trimming shortened V by 0 bases and J by 4 bases, and 15 bases separated the two germline ends. In DNA form, the CDR3 reads TGTGCCAGCAGCCAAGAAATCCGGTCCAGGGTCTATGGCTACACCTTC. Its translation: CASSQEIRSRVYGYTF.

The table lists this clone with a count of one. The chain carries TRBV6-5 and TRBJ1-6, with 8 bases matching TRBD1. With 6 bases clipped from V and 10 bases from J, the junction kept 11 bases outside the gene matches. The CDR3 loop spans 15 amino acids. Germline V lookup: CDR1 MNHEY, CDR2 SVGAGI. The CDR3 coding sequence is TGTGCCAGCAGCCTTACCCGGACAGGGAACTCACCCCTCCACTTT. It translates to CASSLTRTGNSPLHF.

The chain joins TRBV28 to TRBJ2-5; TRBD2 might be the D (5 bases). The CDR3 spans 16 residues. Trimming pared 7 bases from V and 2 bases from J, leaving 20 bases between. CDR1 is MDHEN, CDR2 SYDVKM, per germline. The CDR3 nucleotides read TGTGCCAGCATTCCGAGTGGGAGCGGACCACAAGAGACCCAGTACTTC. Encoded protein: CASIPSGSGPQETQYF.